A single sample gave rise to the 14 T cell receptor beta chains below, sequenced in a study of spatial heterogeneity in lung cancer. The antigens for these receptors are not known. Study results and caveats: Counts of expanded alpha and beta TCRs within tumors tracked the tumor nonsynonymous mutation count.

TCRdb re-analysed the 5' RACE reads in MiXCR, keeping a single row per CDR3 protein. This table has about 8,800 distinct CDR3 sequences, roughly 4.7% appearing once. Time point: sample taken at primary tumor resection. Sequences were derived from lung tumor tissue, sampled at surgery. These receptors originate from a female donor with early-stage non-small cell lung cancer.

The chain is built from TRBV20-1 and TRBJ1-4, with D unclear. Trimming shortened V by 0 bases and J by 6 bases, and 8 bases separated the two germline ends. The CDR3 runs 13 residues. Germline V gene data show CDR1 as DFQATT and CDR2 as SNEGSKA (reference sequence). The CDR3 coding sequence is TGCAGTGCTAGAGATACTGGGGATGAAAAACTGTTTTTT. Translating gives CSARDTGDEKLFF.

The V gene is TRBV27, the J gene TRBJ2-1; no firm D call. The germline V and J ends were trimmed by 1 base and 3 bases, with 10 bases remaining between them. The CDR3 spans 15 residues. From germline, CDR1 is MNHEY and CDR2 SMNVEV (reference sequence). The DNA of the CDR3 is TGTGCCAGCAGTTTATACCCGGGTGACTACAATGAGCAGTTCTTC. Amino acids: CASSLYPGDYNEQFF.

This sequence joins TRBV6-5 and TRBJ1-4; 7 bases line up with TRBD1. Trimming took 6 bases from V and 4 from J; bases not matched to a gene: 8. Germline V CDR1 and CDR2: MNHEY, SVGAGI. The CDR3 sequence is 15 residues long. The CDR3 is CASRKDRADNEKLFF. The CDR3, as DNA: TGTGCCAGCAGAAAAGACAGGGCAGATAATGAAAAACTGTTTTTT.

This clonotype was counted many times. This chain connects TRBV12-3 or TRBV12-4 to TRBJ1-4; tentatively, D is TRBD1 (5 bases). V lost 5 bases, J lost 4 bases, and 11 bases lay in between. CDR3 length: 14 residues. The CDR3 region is CASSLPGLNEKLFF. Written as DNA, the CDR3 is TGTGCCAGCAGTCTGCCAGGGCTTAATGAAAAACTGTTTTTT.

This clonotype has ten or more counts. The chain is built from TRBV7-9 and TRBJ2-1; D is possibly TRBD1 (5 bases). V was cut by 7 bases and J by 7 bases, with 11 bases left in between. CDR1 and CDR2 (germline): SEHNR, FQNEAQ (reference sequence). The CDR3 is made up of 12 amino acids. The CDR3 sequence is CASTLRANEQFF. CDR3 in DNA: TGTGCCAGCACCCTCAGGGCGAATGAGCAGTTCTTC.

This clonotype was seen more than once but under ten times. CDR3: CATKTGGEVTQYF. The CDR3 DNA reads TGCGCCACCAAGACAGGGGGCGAAGTGACCCAGTACTTC. The chain recombines TRBV10-2 with TRBJ2-5; TRBD1 matches 10 bases. From germline, CDR1 is WSHSY and CDR2 SAAADI. The CDR3 extends over 13 amino acids. V was pared by 10 bases and J by 7 bases, with 9 bases of the junction left unmatched.

The CDR3 loop reads CASSFPGGAFTDTQYF. Written as DNA, the CDR3 is TGTGCCAGCAGCTTTCCCGGCGGGGCTTTTACAGATACGCAGTATTTT. The V gene is TRBV7-9, the J gene TRBJ2-3, with D possibly being TRBD2 (6 bases). Germline CDR1 reads SEHNR; CDR2 reads FQNEAQ (reference sequence). Trimming left V 3 bases short and J 3 bases short, with 16 bases between. The CDR3 extends over 16 amino acids.

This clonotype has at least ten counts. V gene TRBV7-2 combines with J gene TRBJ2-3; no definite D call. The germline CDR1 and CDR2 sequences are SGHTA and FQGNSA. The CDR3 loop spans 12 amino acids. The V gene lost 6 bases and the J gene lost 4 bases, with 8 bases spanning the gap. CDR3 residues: CASSSQSDTQYF. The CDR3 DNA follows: TGTGCCAGCAGTTCCCAGTCAGATACGCAGTATTTT.

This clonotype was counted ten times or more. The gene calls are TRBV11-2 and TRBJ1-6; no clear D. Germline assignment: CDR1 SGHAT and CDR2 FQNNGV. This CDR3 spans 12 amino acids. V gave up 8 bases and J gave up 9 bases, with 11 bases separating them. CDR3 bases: TGTGCCAGCGGGCTTAAGAGTTCACCCCTCCACTTT. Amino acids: CASGLKSSPLHF.

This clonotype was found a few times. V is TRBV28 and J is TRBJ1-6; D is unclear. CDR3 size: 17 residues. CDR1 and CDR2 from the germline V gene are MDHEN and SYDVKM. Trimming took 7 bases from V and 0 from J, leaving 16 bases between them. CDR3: CASTSTQYSSYNSPLHF. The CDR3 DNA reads TGTGCCAGCACCTCGACTCAATATAGCTCCTATAATTCACCCCTCCACTTT.

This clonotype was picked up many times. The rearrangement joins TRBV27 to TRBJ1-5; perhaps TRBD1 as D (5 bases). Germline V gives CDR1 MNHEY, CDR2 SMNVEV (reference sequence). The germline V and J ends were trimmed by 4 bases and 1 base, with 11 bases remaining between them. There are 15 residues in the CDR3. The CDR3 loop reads CASSSGAGSNQPQHF. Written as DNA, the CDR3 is TGTGCCAGCAGTTCCGGGGCGGGGAGCAATCAGCCCCAGCATTTT.

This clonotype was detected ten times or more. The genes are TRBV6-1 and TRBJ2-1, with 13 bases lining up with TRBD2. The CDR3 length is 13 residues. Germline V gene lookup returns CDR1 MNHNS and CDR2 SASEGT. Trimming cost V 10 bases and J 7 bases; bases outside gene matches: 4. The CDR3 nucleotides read TGTGCCATCGGGACTAGCGGGAAAAATGAGCAGTTCTTC. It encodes CAIGTSGKNEQFF.

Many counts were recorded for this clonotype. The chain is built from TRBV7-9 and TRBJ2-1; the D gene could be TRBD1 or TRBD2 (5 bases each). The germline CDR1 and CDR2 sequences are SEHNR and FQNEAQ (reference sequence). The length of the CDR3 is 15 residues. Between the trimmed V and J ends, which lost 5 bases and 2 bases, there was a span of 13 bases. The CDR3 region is CASSRDHEPYNEQFF. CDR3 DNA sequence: TGTGCCAGCAGCCGGGACCACGAGCCCTACAATGAGCAGTTCTTC.

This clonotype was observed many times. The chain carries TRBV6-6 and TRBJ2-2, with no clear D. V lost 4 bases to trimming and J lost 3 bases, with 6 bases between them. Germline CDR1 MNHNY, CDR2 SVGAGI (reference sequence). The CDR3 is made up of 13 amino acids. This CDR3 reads CASSSQYTGELFF. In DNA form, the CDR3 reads TGTGCCAGCAGTTCGCAGTACACCGGGGAGCTGTTTTTT.